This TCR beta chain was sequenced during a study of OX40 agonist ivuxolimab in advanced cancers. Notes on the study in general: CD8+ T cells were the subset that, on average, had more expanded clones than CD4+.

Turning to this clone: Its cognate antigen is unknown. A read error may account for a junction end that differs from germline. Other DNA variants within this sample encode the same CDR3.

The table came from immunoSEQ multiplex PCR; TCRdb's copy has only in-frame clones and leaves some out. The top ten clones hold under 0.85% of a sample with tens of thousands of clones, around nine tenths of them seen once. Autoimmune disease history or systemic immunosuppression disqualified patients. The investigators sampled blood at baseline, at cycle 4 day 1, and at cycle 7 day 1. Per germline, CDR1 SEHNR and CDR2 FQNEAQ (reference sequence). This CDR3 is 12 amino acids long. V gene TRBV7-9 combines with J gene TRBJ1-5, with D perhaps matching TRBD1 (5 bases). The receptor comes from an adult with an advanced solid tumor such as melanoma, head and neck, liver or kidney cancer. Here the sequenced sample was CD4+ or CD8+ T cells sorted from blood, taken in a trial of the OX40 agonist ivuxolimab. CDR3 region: CATGGGNQPQHF. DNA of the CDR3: TGTGCCACCGGTGGGGGAAATCAGCCCCAGCACTTT. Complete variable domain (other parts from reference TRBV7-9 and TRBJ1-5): DTGVSQNPRHKITKRGQNVTFRCDPISEHNRLYWYRQTLGQGPEFLTYFQNEAQLEKSRLLSDRFSAERPKGSFSTLEIQRTEQGDSAMYLCATGGGNQPQHFGDGTRLSIL.